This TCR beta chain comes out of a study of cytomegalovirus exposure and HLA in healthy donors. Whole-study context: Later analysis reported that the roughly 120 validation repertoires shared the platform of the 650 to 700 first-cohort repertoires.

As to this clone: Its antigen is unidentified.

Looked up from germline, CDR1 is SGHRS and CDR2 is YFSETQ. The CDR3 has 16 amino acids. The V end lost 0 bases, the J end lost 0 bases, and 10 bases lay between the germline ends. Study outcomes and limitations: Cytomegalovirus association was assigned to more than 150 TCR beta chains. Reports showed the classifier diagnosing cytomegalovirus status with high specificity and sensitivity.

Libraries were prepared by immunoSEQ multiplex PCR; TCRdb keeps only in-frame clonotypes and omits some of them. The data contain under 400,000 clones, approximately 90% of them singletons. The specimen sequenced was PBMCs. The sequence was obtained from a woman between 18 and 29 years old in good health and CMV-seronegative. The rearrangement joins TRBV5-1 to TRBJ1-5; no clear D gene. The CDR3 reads CASSLGDQASNQPQHF. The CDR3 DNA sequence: TGCGCCAGCAGCTTGGGTGATCAGGCTAGCAATCAGCCCCAGCATTTT.